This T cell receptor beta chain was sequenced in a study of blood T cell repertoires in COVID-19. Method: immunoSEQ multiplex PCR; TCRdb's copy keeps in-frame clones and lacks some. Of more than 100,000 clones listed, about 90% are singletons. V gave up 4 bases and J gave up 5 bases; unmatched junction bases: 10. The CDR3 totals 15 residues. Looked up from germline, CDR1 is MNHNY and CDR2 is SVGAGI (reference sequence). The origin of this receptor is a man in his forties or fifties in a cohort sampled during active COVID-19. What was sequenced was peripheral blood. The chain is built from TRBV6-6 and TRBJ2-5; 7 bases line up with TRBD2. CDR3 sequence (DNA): TGTGCCAGCAGTTTGCCGATGGGGGGAGGGGAGACCCAGTACTTC. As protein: CASSLPMGGGETQYF.